The following is a T cell receptor (beta chain) sequence with its context. What this receptor recognizes is not known. Base qualities are missing; no much larger clone stands one base away. Receptor libraries were prepared by the immunoSEQ multiplex PCR assay. The table comes from immuneACCESS by way of TCRdb, which keeps in-frame sequences with V and J called. Part of the clones is missing from these tables; in studies checked, under half for an unresolved V gene and the rest for unknown reasons. The sample table holds 30,000 to 45,000 clones, of which around 91% were seen once. The ten biggest clones cover approximately 10% of the sample. This entry is derived from a study of T cell changes during pregnancy in multiple sclerosis (dated 2019 in TCRdb). Study-level background: The study looked at changes in the T cell repertoire across pregnancy in women with multiple sclerosis.

Measured from the cysteine to the phenylalanine, the CDR3 is 13 residues long. CDR3 DNA only is kept here, 39 bases in frame from base 1. From a lookup of the germline V gene (reference sequence), CDR1 and CDR2 are LNHDA and SQIVND. The junction carries 8 bases between V and J, which are trimmed by 1 base and 6 bases respectively. The chain was built from TRBV19 and TRBJ2-3, with a weak D call of TRBD2 (7 bases match). The material was CD8+ T cells from peripheral blood mononuclear cells, obtained in the third trimester of pregnancy. The receptor was derived from a female donor with multiple sclerosis, enrolled in a pregnancy study. DNA sequence: TGTGCCAGTAGTATAGGGGGGGGCGATACGCAGTATTTT. This gives the protein CASSIGGGDTQYF. Joined to the reference TRBV19 and TRBJ2-3 proteins, this CDR3 gives the full variable domain: DGGITQSPKYLFRKEGQNVTLSCEQNLNHDAMYWYRQDPGQGLRLIYYSQIVNDFQKGDIAEGYSVSREKKESFPLTVTSAQKNPTAFYLCASSIGGGDTQYFGPGTRLTVL.